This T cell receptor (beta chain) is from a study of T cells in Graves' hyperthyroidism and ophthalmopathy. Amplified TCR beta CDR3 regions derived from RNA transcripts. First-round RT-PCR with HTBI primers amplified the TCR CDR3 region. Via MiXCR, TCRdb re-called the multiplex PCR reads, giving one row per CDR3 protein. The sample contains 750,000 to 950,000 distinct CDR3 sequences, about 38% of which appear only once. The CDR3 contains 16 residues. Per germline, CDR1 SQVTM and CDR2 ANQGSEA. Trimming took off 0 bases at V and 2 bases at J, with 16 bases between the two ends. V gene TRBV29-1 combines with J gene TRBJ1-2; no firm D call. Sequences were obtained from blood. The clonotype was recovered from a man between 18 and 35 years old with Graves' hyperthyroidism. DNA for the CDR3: TGCAGCGTTGAAGAGTTCGAAGGCTTAGGGAACTATGGCTACACCTTC. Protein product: CSVEEFEGLGNYGYTF.